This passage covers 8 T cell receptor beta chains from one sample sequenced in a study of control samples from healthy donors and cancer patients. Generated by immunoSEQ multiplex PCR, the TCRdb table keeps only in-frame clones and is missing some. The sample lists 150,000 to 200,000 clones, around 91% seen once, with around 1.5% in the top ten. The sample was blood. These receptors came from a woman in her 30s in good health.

As DNA, the CDR3 is TGTGCCAGCAGTTACCGGGACAATCAGCCCCAGCATTTT. Protein sequence: CASSYRDNQPQHF. This chain links TRBV6-2 or TRBV6-3 with TRBJ1-5; D gene uncertain. Trimming took off 2 bases at V and 3 bases at J, with 5 bases between the two ends. This CDR3 is 13 amino acids long. Germline values: CDR1 MNHEY, CDR2 SVGEGT.

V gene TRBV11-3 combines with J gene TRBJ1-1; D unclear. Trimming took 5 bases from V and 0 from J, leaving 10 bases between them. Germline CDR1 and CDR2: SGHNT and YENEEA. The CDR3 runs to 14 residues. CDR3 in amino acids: CASSTGLMNTEAFF. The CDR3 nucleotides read TGTGCCAGCAGCACTGGACTGATGAACACTGAAGCTTTCTTT.

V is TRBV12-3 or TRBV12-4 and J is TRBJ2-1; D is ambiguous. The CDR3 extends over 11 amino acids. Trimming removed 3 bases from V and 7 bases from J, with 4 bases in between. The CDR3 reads CASSFANEQFF. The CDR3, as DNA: TGTGCCAGCAGTTTCGCGAATGAGCAGTTCTTC.

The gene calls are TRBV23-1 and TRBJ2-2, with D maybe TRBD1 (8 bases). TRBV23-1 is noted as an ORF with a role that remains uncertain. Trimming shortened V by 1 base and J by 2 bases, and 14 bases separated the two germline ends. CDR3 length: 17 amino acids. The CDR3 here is CASSQWGGQVNTGELFF. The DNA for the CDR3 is TGCGCCAGCAGTCAATGGGGGGGACAGGTCAACACCGGGGAGCTGTTTTTT.

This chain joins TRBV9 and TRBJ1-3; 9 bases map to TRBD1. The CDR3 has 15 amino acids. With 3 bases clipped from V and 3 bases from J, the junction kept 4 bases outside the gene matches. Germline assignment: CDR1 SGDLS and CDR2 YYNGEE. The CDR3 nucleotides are TGTGCCAGCAGCGCACAGGGGGCAGGTGGAAACACCATATATTTT. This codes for CASSAQGAGGNTIYF.

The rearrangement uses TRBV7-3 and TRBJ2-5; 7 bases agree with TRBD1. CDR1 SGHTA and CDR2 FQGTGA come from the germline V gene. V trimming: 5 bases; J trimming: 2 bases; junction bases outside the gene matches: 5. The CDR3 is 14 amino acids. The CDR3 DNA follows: TGTGCCAGCAGCCTCCGACAGGGACAAGAGACCCAGTACTTC. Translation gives CASSLRQGQETQYF. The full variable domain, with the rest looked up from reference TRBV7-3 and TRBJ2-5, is GAGVSQTPSNKVTEKGKYVELRCDPISGHTALYWYRQSLGQGPEFLIYFQGTGAADDSGLPNDRFFAVRPEGSVSTLKIQRTERGDSAVYLCASSLRQGQETQYFGPGTRLLVL.

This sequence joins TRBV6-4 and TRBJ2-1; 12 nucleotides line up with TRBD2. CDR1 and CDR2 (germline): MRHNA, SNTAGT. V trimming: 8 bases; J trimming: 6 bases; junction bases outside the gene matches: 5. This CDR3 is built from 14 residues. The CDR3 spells CASGTSGLVNEQFF. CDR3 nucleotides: TGTGCCAGCGGGACTAGCGGGTTGGTCAATGAGCAGTTCTTC.

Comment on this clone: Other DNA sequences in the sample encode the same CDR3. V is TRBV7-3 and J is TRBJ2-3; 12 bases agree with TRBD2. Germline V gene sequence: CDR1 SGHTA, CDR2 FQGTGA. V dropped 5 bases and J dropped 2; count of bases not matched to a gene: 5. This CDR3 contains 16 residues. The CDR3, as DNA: TGTGCCAGCAGCCCGGGACTAGCGGGTGCCACAGATACGCAGTATTTT. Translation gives CASSPGLAGATDTQYF. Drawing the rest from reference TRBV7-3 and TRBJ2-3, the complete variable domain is GAGVSQTPSNKVTEKGKYVELRCDPISGHTALYWYRQSLGQGPEFLIYFQGTGAADDSGLPNDRFFAVRPEGSVSTLKIQRTERGDSAVYLCASSPGLAGATDTQYFGPGTRLTVL.